This T cell receptor (beta chain) was captured by sequencing in a study of OX40 agonist ivuxolimab in advanced cancers. This clone was observed a few times. Germline V gene lookup returns CDR1 SEHNR and CDR2 FQNEAQ (reference sequence). The CDR3 spans 15 residues. Trimming removed 5 bases at V and 1 base at J, with 14 bases between. The method was immunoSEQ multiplex PCR; TCRdb's version includes in-frame clones alone and lacks a portion of them. The data show tens of thousands of clones, 80% to 90% seen once. This sample comprised CD4+ or CD8+ T cells sorted from blood, obtained in a trial of the OX40 agonist ivuxolimab. The sequence derives from an adult with an advanced solid tumor such as melanoma, head and neck, liver or kidney cancer. The chain uses TRBV7-9 and TRBJ2-5, with D perhaps matching TRBD2 (5 bases). CDR3: CASSAGGAGQETQYF. The DNA for the CDR3 is TGTGCCAGCAGCGCGGGCGGCGCCGGCCAAGAGACCCAGTACTTC.